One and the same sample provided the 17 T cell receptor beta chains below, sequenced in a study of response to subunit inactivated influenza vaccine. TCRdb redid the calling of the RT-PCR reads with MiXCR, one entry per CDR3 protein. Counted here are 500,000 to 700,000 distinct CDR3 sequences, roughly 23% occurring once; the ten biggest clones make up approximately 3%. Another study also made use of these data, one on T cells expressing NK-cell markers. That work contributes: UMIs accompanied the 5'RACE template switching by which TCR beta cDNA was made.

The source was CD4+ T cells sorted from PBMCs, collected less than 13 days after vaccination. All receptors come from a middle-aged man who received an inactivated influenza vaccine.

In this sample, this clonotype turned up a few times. CDR3 residues: CSAGGGATNSQPQHF. CDR3 nucleotides: TGCAGTGCTGGGGGGGGAGCAACTAATAGTCAGCCCCAGCATTTT. The chain employs TRBV20-1 and TRBJ1-5; a possible D gene is TRBD1 (5 bases). Trimming pared 5 bases from V and 6 bases from J, leaving 20 bases between. The CDR3 consists of 15 residues. Germline loops: CDR1 DFQATT, CDR2 SNEGSKA (reference sequence).

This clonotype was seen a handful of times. The CDR3, as DNA: TGTGCCAGCAGCTCCGGGACAGGGCGATCCGGAAACACCATATATTTT. Its translation: CASSSGTGRSGNTIYF. V usage is TRBV7-6 and J usage is TRBJ1-3; 9 bases are shared with TRBD1. The CDR3 sequence is 16 residues long. In germline, CDR1 is SGHVS, CDR2 FNYEAQ. V shed 4 bases, J shed 4 bases, and the junction held 8 bases outside the gene matches.

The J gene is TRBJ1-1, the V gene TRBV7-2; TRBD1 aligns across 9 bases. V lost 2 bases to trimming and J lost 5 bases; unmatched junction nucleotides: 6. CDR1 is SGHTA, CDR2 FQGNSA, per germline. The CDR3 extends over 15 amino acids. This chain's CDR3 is CASSLPVQGATEAFF. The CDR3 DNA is TGTGCCAGCAGCTTACCGGTACAGGGGGCTACTGAAGCTTTCTTT.

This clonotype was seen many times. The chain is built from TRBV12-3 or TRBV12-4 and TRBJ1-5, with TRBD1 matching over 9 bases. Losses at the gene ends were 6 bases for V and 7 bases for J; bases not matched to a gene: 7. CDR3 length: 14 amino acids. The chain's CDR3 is CASSLTGGWQPQHF. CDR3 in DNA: TGTGCCAGCAGCCTTACAGGGGGCTGGCAGCCCCAGCATTTT.

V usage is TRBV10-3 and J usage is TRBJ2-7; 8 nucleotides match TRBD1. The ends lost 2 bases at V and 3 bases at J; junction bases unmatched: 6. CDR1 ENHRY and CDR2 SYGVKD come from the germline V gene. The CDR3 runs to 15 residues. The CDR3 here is CAISEGGTGGYEQYF. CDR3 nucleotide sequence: TGTGCCATCAGTGAGGGGGGGACAGGAGGCTACGAGCAGTACTTC.

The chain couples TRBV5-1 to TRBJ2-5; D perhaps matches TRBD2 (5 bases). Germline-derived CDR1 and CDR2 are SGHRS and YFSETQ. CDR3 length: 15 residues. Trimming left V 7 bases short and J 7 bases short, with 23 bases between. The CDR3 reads CASSRTDYPSPTQYF. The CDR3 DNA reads TGCGCCAGCTCCCGCACTGACTATCCATCGCCGACCCAGTACTTC.

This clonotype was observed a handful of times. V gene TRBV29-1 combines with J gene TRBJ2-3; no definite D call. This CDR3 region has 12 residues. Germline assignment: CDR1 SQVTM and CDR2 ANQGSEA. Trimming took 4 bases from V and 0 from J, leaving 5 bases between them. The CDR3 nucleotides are TGCAGCGTTGTGGCAAGCACAGATACGCAGTATTTT. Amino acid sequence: CSVVASTDTQYF.

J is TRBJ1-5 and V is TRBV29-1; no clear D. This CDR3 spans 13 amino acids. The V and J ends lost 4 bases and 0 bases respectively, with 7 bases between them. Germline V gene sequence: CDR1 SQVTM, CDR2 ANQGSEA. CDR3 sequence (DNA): TGCAGCGTTGGTCAGGCTAGCAATCAGCCCCAGCATTTT. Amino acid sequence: CSVGQASNQPQHF.

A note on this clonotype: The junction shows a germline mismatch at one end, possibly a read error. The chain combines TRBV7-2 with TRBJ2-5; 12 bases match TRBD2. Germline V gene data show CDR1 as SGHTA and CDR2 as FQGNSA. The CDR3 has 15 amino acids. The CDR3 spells CASSRRTSGNRTQNF. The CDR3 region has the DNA TGTGCCAGCAGCCGAAGGACTAGCGGGAATCGGACCCAGAACTTC.

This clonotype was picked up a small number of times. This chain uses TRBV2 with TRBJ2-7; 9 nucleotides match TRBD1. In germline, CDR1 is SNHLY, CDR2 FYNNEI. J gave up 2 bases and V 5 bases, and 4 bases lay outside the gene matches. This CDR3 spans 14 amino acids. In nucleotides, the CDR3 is TGTGCCAGCAGTCGGACAGGGGTAGCCTACGAGCAGTACTTC. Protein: CASSRTGVAYEQYF.

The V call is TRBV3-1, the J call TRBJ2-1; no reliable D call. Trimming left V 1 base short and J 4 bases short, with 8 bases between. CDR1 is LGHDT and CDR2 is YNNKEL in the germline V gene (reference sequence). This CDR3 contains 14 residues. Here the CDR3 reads CASSQASKYNEQFF. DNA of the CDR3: TGTGCCAGCAGCCAAGCTTCTAAGTACAATGAGCAGTTCTTC.

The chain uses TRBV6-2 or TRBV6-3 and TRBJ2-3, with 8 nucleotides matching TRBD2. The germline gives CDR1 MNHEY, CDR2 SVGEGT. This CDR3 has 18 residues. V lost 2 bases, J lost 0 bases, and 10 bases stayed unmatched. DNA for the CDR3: TGTGCCAGCAGTTACACGGCCGGGAGGGATACTAGCACAGATACGCAGTATTTT. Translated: CASSYTAGRDTSTDTQYF.

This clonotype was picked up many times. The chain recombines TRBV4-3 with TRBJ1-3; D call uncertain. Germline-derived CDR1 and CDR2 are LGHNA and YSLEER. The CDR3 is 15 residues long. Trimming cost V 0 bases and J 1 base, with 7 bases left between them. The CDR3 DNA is TGCGCCAGCAGCCAAGAGGCGGCGTCTGGAAACACCATATATTTT. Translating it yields CASSQEAASGNTIYF.

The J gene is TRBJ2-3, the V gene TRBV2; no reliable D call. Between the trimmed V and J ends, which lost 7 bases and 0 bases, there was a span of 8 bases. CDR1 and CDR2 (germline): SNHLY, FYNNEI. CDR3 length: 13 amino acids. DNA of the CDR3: TGTGCCAGCACCCCAGAGAGCACAGATACGCAGTATTTT. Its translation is CASTPESTDTQYF.

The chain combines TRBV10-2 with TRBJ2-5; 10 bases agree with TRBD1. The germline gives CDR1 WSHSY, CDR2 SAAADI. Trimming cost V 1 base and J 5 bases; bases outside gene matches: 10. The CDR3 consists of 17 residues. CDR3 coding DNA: TGCGCCAGCAGTGAGTTCGCGACAGGGGGCGAGAGGGAGACCCAGTACTTC. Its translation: CASSEFATGGERETQYF.

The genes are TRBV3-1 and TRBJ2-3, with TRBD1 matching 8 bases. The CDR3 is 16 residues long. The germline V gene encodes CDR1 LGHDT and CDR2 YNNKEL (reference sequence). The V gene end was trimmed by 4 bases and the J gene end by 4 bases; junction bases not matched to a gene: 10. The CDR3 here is CASSRRQGRWSDTQYF. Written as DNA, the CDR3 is TGTGCCAGCAGCCGCCGACAGGGGCGATGGTCAGATACGCAGTATTTT.

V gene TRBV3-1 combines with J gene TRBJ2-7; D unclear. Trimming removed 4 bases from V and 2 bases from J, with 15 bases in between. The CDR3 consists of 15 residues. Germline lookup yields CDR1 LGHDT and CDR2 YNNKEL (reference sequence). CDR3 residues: CASSLNPTRAYEQYF. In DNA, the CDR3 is TGTGCCAGCAGCCTCAACCCGACAAGAGCCTACGAGCAGTACTTC.